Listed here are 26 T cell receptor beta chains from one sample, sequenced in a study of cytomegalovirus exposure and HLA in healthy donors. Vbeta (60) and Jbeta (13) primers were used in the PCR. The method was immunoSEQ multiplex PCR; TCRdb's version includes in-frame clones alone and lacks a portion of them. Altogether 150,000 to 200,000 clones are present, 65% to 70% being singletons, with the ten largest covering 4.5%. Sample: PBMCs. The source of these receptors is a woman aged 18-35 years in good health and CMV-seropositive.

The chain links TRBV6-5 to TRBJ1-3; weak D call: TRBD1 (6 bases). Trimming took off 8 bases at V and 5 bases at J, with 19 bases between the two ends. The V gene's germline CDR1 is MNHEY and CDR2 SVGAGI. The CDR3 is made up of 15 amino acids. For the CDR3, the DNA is TGTGCCAGCCATGAGGACAGTTCTGGTAGAAACACCATATATTTT. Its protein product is CASHEDSSGRNTIYF.

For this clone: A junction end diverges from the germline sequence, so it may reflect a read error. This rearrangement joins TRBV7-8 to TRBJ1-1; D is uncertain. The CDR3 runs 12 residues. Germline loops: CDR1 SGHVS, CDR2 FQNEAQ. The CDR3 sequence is CASNTGVTEAFF. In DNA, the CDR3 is TGTGCTAGCAATACGGGAGTCACTGAAGCTTTCTTT.

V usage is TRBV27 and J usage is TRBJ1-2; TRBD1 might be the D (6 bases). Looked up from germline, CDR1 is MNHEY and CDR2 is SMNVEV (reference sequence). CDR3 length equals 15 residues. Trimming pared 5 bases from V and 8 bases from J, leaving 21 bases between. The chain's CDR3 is CASSVQGTPNRGYTF. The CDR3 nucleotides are TGTGCCAGCAGTGTCCAAGGGACACCAAATAGGGGCTACACCTTC.

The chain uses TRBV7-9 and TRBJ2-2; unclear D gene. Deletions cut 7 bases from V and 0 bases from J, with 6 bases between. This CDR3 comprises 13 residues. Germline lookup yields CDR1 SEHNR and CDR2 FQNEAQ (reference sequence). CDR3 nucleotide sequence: TGTGCCAGCACTCCCCCGAACACCGGGGAGCTGTTTTTT. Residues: CASTPPNTGELFF.

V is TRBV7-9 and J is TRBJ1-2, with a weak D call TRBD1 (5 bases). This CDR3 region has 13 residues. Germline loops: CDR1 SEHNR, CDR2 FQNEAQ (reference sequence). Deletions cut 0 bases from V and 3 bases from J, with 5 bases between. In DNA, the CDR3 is TGTGCCAGCAGCTTAGCGACAGACTATGGCTACACCTTC. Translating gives CASSLATDYGYTF.

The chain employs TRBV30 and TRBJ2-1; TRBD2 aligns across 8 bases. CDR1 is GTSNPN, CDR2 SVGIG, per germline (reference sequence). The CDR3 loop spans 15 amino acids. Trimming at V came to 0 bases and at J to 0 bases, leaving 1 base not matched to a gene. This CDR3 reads CAWSVRGGSYNEQFF. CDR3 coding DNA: TGTGCCTGGAGTGTCCGGGGGGGCTCCTACAATGAGCAGTTCTTC. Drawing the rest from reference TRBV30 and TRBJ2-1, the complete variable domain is SQTIHQWPATLVQPVGSPLSLECTVEGTSNPNLYWYRQAAGRGLQLLFYSVGIGQISSEVPQNLSASRPQDRQFILSSKKLLLSDSGFYLCAWSVRGGSYNEQFFGPGTRLTVL.

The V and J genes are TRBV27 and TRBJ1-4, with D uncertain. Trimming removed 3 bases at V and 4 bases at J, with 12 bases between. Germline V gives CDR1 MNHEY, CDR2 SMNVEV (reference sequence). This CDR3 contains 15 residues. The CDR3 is CASSLSLRLNEKLFF. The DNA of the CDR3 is TGTGCCAGCAGTTTGTCGCTCAGACTTAATGAAAAACTGTTTTTT.

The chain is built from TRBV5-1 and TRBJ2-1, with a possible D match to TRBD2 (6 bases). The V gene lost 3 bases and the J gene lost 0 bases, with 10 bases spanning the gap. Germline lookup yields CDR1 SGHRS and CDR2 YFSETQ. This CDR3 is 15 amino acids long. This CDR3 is CASSYSGISYNEQFF. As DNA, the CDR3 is TGCGCCAGCAGCTATAGCGGAATCTCCTACAATGAGCAGTTCTTC.

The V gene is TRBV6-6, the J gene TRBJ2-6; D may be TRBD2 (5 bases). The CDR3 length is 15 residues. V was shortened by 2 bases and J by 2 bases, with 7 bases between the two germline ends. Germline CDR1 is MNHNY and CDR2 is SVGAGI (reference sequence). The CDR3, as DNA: TGTGCCAGCAGTTACACCGGGGCTGGGGCCAACGTCCTGACTTTC. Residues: CASSYTGAGANVLTF.

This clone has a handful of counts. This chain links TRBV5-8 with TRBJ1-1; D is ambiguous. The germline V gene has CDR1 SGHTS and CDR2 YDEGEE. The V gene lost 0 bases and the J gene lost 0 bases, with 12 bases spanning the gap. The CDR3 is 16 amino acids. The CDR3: CASSLGEGLMNTEAFF. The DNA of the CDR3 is TGTGCCAGCAGCTTGGGGGAGGGTCTGATGAACACTGAAGCTTTCTTT. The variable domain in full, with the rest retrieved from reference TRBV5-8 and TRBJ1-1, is EAGVTQSPTHLIKTRGQQATLRCSPISGHTSVYWYQQALGLGLQFLLWYDEGEERNRGNFPPRFSGRQFPNYSSELNVNALELEDSALYLCASSLGEGLMNTEAFFGQGTRLTVV.

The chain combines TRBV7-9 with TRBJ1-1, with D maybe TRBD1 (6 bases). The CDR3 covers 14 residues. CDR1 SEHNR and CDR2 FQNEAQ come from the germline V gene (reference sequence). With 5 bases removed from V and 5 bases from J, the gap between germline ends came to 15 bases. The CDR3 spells CASSKGHVGTEAFF. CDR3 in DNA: TGTGCCAGCAGCAAGGGACACGTGGGGACTGAAGCTTTCTTT.

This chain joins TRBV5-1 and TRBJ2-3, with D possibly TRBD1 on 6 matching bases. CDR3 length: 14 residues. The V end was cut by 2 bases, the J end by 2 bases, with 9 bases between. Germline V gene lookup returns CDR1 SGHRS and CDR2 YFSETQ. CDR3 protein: CASSFQGLTDTQYF. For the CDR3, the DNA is TGCGCCAGCAGCTTCCAGGGGCTCACAGATACGCAGTATTTT. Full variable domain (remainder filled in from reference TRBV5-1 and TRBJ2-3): KAGVTQTPRYLIKTRGQQVTLSCSPISGHRSVSWYQQTPGQGLQFLFEYFSETQRNKGNFPGRFSGRQFSNSRSEMNVSTLELGDSALYLCASSFQGLTDTQYFGPGTRLTVL.

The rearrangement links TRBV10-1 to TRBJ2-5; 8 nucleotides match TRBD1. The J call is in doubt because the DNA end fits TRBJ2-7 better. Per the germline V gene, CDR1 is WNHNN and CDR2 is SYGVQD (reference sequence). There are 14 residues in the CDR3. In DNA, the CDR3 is TGCGCCAGCAGTGAGTCGGCAGGGGGCGACGAGCAGTACTTC. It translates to CASSESAGGDEQYF.

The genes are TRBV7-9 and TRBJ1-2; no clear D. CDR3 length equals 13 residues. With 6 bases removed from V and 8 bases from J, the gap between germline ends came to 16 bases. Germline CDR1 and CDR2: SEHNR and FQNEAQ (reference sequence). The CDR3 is CASSSPPRQGYTF. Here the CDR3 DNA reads TGTGCCAGCAGTTCCCCCCCCAGGCAGGGCTACACCTTC.

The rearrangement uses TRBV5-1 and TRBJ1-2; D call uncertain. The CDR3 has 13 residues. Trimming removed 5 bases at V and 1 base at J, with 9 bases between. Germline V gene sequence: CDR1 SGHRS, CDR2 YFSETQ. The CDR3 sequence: CASRMEGNYGYTF. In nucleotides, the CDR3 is TGCGCCAGCAGAATGGAGGGTAACTATGGCTACACCTTC. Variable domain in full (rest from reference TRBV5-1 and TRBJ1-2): KAGVTQTPRYLIKTRGQQVTLSCSPISGHRSVSWYQQTPGQGLQFLFEYFSETQRNKGNFPGRFSGRQFSNSRSEMNVSTLELGDSALYLCASRMEGNYGYTFGSGTRLTVV.

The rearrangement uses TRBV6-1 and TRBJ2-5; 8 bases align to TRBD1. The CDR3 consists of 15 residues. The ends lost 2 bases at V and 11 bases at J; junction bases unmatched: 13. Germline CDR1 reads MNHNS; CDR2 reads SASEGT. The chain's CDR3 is CASSELGTGRSEQYF. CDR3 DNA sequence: TGTGCCAGCAGTGAATTAGGGACAGGTCGCTCAGAGCAGTACTTC.

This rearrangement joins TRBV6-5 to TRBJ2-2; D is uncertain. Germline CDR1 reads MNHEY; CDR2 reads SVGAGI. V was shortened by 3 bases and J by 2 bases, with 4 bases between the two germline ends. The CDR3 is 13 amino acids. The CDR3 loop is CASSYQNTGELFF. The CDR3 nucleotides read TGTGCCAGCAGTTATCAAAACACCGGGGAGCTGTTTTTT.

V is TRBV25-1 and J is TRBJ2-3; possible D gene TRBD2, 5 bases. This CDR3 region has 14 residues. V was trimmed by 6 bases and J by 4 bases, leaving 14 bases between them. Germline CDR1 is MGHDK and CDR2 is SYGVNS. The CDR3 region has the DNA TGTGCCAGCAGCTGGACTCCTCAGGCAGATACGCAGTATTTT. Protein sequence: CASSWTPQADTQYF.

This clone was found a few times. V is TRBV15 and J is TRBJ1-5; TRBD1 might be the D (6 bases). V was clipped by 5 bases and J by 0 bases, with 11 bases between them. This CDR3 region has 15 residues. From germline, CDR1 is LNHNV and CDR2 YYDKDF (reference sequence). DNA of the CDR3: TGTGCCACCAGCGGCCTAGGGGGTAGCAATCAGCCCCAGCATTTT. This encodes CATSGLGGSNQPQHF. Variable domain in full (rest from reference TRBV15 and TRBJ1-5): DAMVIQNPRYQVTQFGKPVTLSCSQTLNHNVMYWYQQKSSQAPKLLFHYYDKDFNNEADTPDNFQSRRPNTSFCFLDIRSPGLGDTAMYLCATSGLGGSNQPQHFGDGTRLSIL.

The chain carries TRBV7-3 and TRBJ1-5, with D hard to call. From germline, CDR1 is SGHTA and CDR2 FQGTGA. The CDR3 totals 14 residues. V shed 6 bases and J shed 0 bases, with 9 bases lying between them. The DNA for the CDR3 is TGTGCCAGCAGTATACAGACTAGCAATCAGCCCCAGCATTTT. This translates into CASSIQTSNQPQHF.

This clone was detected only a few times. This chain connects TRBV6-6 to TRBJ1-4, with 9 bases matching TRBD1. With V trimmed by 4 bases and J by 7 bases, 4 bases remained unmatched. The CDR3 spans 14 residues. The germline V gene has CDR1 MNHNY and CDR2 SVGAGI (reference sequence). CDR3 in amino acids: CASSSETGGEKLFF. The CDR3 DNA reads TGTGCCAGCAGTTCCGAGACAGGGGGTGAAAAACTGTTTTTT.

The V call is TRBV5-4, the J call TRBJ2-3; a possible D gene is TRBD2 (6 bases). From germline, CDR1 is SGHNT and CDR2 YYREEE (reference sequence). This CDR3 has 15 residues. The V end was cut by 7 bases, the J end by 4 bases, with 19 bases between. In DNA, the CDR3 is TGTGCCAGCGCCCAACGACGGACTACGGCAGATACGCAGTATTTT. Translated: CASAQRRTTADTQYF. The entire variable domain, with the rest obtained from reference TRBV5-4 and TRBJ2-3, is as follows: ETGVTQSPTHLIKTRGQQVTLRCSSQSGHNTVSWYQQALGQGPQFIFQYYREEENGRGNFPPRFSGLQFPNYSSELNVNALELDDSALYLCASAQRRTTADTQYFGPGTRLTVL.

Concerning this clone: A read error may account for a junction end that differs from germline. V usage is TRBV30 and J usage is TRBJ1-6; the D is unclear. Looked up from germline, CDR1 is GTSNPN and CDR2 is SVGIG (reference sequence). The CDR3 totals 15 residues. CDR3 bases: TGTGCCTGGGGAACCCTACAAGCGTTTAATTCACCCCCCCACTTT. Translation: CAWGTLQAFNSPPHF. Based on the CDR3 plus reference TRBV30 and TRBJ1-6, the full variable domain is SQTIHQWPATLVQPVGSPLSLECTVEGTSNPNLYWYRQAAGRGLQLLFYSVGIGQISSEVPQNLSASRPQDRQFILSSKKLLLSDSGFYLCAWGTLQAFNSPPHFGNGTRLTVT.

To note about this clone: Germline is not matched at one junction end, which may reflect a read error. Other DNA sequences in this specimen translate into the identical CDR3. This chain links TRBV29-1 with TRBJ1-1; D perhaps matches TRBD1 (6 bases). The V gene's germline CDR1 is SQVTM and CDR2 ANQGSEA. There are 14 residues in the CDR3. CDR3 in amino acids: CSVEDTGTDTEAFF. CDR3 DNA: TGCAGCGTGGAAGATACAGGGACGGACACTGAAGCTTTCTTT.

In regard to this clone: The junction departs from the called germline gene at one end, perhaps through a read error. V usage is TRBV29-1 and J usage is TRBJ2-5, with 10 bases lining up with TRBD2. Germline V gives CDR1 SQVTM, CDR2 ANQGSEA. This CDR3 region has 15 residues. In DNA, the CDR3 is TGTCTCGCCTTAGCGGGGGGCTCGGGGGCGAAGACCCAGTACTTC. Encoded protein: CLALAGGSGAKTQYF.

CDR3 sequence: CASSVGGNSGNTIYF. The CDR3 nucleotides read TGTGCCAGCTCGGTTGGAGGAAACTCTGGAAACACCATATATTTT. The chain couples TRBV18 to TRBJ1-3; D gene ambiguous. There are 15 residues in the CDR3. Germline V CDR1 and CDR2: KGHSH, LQKENI. V lost 6 bases and J 0 bases, leaving 12 bases between the germline ends.